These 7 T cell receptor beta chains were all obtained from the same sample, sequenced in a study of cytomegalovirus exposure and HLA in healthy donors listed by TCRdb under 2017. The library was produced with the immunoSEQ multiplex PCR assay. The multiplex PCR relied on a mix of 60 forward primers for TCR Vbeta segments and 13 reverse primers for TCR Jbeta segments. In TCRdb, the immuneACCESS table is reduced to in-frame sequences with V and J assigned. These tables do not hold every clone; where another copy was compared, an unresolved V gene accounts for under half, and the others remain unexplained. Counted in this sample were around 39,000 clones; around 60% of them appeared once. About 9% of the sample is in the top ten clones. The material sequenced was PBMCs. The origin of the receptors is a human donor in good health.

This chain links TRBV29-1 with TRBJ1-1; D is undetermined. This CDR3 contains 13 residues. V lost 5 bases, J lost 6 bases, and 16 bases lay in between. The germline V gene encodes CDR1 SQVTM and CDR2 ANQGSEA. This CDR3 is CSVSGKIGPEAFF. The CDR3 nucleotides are TGCAGCGTTTCGGGAAAGATCGGCCCTGAAGCTTTCTTT.

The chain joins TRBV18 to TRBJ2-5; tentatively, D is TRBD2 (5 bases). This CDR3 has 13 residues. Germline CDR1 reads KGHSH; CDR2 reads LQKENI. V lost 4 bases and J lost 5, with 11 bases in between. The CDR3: CASSLRDRETQYF. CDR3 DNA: TGTGCCAGCTCACTACGGGATAGGGAGACCCAGTACTTC.

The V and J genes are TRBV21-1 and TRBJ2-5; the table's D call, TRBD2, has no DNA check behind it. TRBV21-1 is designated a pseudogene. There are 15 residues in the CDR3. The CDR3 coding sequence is TGTGCCAGCAGCAAAATGCCTAGTAGGCAAGAGACCCAGTACTTC. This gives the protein CASSKMPSRQETQYF.

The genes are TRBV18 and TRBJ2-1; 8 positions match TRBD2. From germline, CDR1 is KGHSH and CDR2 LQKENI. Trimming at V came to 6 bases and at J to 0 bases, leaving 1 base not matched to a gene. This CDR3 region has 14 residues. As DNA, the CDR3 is TGTGCCAGCTCCGGGGGGGCCTCCTACAATGAGCAGTTCTTC. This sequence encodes CASSGGASYNEQFF. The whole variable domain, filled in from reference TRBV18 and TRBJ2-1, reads NAGVMQNPRHLVRRRGQEARLRCSPMKGHSHVYWYRQLPEEGLKFMVYLQKENIIDESGMPKERFSAEFPKEGPSILRIQQVVRGDSAAYFCASSGGASYNEQFFGPGTRLTVL.

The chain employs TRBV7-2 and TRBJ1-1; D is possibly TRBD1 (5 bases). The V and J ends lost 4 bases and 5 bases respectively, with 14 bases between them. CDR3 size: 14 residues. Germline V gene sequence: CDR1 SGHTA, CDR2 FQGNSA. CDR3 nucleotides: TGTGCCAGCAGCTCCCAGGGCGTGTTAACTGAAGCTTTCTTT. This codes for CASSSQGVLTEAFF.

Here the CDR3 reads CASSQDNFYNEQFF. CDR3 DNA: TGTGCCAGCAGCCAAGACAATTTCTACAATGAGCAGTTCTTC. This chain connects TRBV16 to TRBJ2-1; the D is unclear. This CDR3 has 14 residues. From germline, CDR1 is KGHSY and CDR2 FQNENV. Trimming stripped 2 bases from V and 3 bases from J, with 8 bases between.

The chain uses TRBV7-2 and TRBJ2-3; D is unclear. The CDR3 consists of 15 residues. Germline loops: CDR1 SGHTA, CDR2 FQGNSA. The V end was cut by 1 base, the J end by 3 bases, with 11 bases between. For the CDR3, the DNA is TGTGCCAGCAGCTTAGGATCGTTAGTGACAGATACGCAGTATTTT. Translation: CASSLGSLVTDTQYF.